These 17 T cell receptor beta chains were sequenced from one sample in a study of metastatic and nonmetastatic thyroid tumors. Every patient underwent thyroid surgery untreated. TCRdb redid the clone calls on the PCR reads using MiXCR. The data contain tens of thousands of clones, approximately 20% of them seen just once; the ten biggest clones take up around 7.6%. The sample taken for sequencing was blood. All receptors come from a female donor with papillary thyroid cancer or a benign thyroid nodule (not recorded which). Some clones in this sample may be carry-over from other donors' samples.

This sequence joins TRBV27 and TRBJ2-7; 14 bases are shared with TRBD2. Germline CDR1 reads MNHEY; CDR2 reads SMNVEV (reference sequence). The CDR3 has 14 residues. V gave up 4 bases and J gave up 6 bases; unmatched junction bases: 2. CDR3 DNA: TGTGCCAGCAGTTCCGGACTAGCGGGAGGCGAGCAGTACTTC. Amino acid sequence: CASSSGLAGGEQYF.

At least ten counts were recorded for this clone. Distinct nucleotide sequences in the sample also encode this CDR3. The chain couples TRBV19 to TRBJ1-6; no definite D call. This CDR3 is 13 amino acids long. V was trimmed by 4 bases and J by 5 bases, leaving 6 bases between them. CDR1 LNHDA and CDR2 SQIVND come from the germline V gene (reference sequence). CDR3 residues: CASSTTNNSPLHF. The CDR3 nucleotides are TGTGCCAGTAGTACGACAAATAATTCACCCCTCCACTTT.

This clone is labeled medium-sized. The CDR3 bases are TGTGCCAGCAGAAAATTCGGGAGGGAATATGGCTACACCTTC. Protein: CASRKFGREYGYTF. The rearrangement links TRBV28 to TRBJ1-2; D gene ambiguous. From germline, CDR1 is MDHEN and CDR2 SYDVKM. The CDR3 contains 14 residues. The germline V and J ends were trimmed by 6 bases and 5 bases, with 16 bases remaining between them.

As for this clone: A much larger clone is a single base away; this may be a read error. This sample also contains other DNA sequences that code for the same CDR3. The genes are TRBV3-1 and TRBJ2-6; D ambiguous. The CDR3 loop spans 15 amino acids. Germline V lookup: CDR1 LGHDT, CDR2 YNNKEL (reference sequence). Trimming shortened V by 4 bases and J by 0 bases, and 7 bases separated the two germline ends. The CDR3 sequence is CASSLNPSGANVLTF. DNA for the CDR3: TGTGCCAGCAGCCTAAATCCCTCTGGGGCCAACGTCCTGACTTTC.

This clone was found many times. The genes are TRBV7-9 and TRBJ2-1; TRBD2 aligns across 9 bases. Germline V gene data show CDR1 as SEHNR and CDR2 as FQNEAQ (reference sequence). J was trimmed by 7 bases and V by 2 bases; bases with no gene match: 9. The CDR3 is made up of 16 amino acids. CDR3 protein: CASSLSSGGRANEQFF. In DNA, the CDR3 is TGTGCCAGCAGCTTAAGCTCCGGCGGGAGGGCAAATGAGCAGTTCTTC.

This clone was counted many times. J is TRBJ2-2 and V is TRBV3-1, with 8 bases matching TRBD1. CDR3 length equals 16 residues. V was clipped by 5 bases and J by 1 base; unmatched bases: 6. CDR1 LGHDT and CDR2 YNNKEL come from the germline V gene (reference sequence). The CDR3 DNA reads TGTGCCAGCAGCTCATCCGACAGGGGGAACACCGGGGAGCTGTTTTTT. Its translation is CASSSSDRGNTGELFF.

Many counts were recorded for this clone. The chain recombines TRBV7-9 with TRBJ1-2; 7 bases are shared with TRBD1. The CDR3 is 14 residues long. Germline V gene lookup returns CDR1 SEHNR and CDR2 FQNEAQ (reference sequence). J was trimmed by 2 bases and V by 4 bases; bases with no gene match: 4. CDR3 sequence reads: CASSSAGGNYGYTF. The CDR3 nucleotides are TGTGCCAGCAGCTCCGCAGGGGGGAACTATGGCTACACCTTC.

This clone was seen many times. The chain recombines TRBV7-3 with TRBJ2-1; D possibly uses TRBD1 or TRBD2 (5 bases each). This CDR3 region has 13 residues. The V gene's germline CDR1 is SGHTA and CDR2 FQGTGA. Trimming pared 5 bases from V and 8 bases from J, leaving 13 bases between. The CDR3 is CASSPAGSDEQFF. The CDR3 nucleotides read TGTGCCAGCAGCCCCGCAGGGAGCGATGAGCAGTTCTTC. The whole variable domain, filled in from reference TRBV7-3 and TRBJ2-1, reads GAGVSQTPSNKVTEKGKYVELRCDPISGHTALYWYRQSLGQGPEFLIYFQGTGAADDSGLPNDRFFAVRPEGSVSTLKIQRTERGDSAVYLCASSPAGSDEQFFGPGTRLTVL.

This clone was picked up many times. Being one base from a much bigger clone, this may be a read error. This chain joins TRBV7-3 and TRBJ1-2; D is perhaps TRBD1 (6 bases). The CDR3 extends over 14 amino acids. Germline V CDR1 and CDR2: SGHTA, FQGTGA. The CDR3 nucleotides are TGTGCCTGCAGCCCACAAGGGGGGAGCTATGGCTACACCTTC. Residues: CACSPQGGSYGYTF.

Relative to its sample, this clone is medium-sized. V gene TRBV19 combines with J gene TRBJ1-2; possibly TRBD1 for D (5 bases). CDR1 is LNHDA and CDR2 is SQIVND in the germline V gene (reference sequence). The CDR3 has 12 amino acids. V lost 6 bases, J lost 9 bases, and 14 bases lay in between. In DNA form, the CDR3 reads TGTGCCAGTAGGACACCTTCAGGGCGCTACACCTTC. Translated: CASRTPSGRYTF.

This clone was seen many times. Just one base apart from a much larger clone, this may be a read error. The chain has TRBV29-1 and TRBJ1-1; D gene ambiguous. Per the germline V gene, CDR1 is SQVTM and CDR2 is ANQGSEA. The CDR3 loop spans 11 amino acids. The germline V and J ends were trimmed by 7 bases and 1 base, with 7 bases remaining between them. CDR3 amino acids: CSDSGNTEAFF. The DNA for the CDR3 is TGCAGCGACTCGGGGAACACTGAAGCTTTCTTT.

At least ten counts were recorded for this clone. The chain is built from TRBV4-2 and TRBJ2-1; TRBD2 aligns across 8 bases. CDR1 and CDR2 (germline): LGHNA, YNFKEQ. The CDR3 runs 17 residues. After removal of 1 base from V and 0 bases from J, the junction contained 5 bases not matched to a gene. CDR3 in DNA: TGTGCCAGCAGCCAAGCTTCCGGGACTAGCTCCTACAATGAGCAGTTCTTC. Translated: CASSQASGTSSYNEQFF.

This clone was counted ten times or more. The CDR3 reads CASSVGALGLHEQYF. In DNA form, the CDR3 reads TGTGCCAGCAGCGTAGGGGCATTGGGACTCCACGAGCAGTACTTC. The J gene is TRBJ2-7, the V gene TRBV9, with D tentatively TRBD2 (6 bases). The V and J ends lost 0 bases and 5 bases respectively, with 15 bases between them. Germline V gene data show CDR1 as SGDLS and CDR2 as YYNGEE. This CDR3 has 15 residues.

This clone was recorded at least ten times. This rearrangement joins TRBV28 to TRBJ1-3; 7 bases are shared with TRBD1. The trim removed 5 bases at V and 0 bases at J, leaving 1 base unmatched. From germline, CDR1 is MDHEN and CDR2 SYDVKM. The CDR3 is made up of 14 amino acids. Here the CDR3 DNA reads TGTGCCAGCAGTGGGACAGACTCTGGAAACACCATATATTTT. It specifies CASSGTDSGNTIYF.

Many counts were recorded for this clone. The chain recombines TRBV9 with TRBJ1-5, with unresolved D. The V end was cut by 4 bases, the J end by 7 bases, with 15 bases between. CDR3 length equals 14 residues. CDR1 is SGDLS and CDR2 is YYNGEE in the germline V gene. The CDR3 region has the DNA TGTGCCAGCAGCCCCCATACGGCGGGACAGCCCCAGCATTTT. Translated: CASSPHTAGQPQHF.

The rearrangement joins TRBV12-3 or TRBV12-4 to TRBJ1-2, with D possibly matching TRBD1 (5 bases). The ends were cut back, 6 bases at V and 0 bases at J, with 11 bases in the middle. This CDR3 is built from 14 residues. This CDR3 is CASRVQGANYGYTF. DNA of the CDR3: TGTGCCAGCAGGGTCCAGGGAGCTAACTATGGCTACACCTTC.

This clone came up many times. V is TRBV4-3 and J is TRBJ1-5; 8 bases are shared with TRBD1. Germline CDR1 and CDR2: LGHNA and YSLEER. This CDR3 contains 15 residues. With 4 bases clipped from V and 4 bases from J, the junction kept 6 bases outside the gene matches. CDR3 region: CASSRGQGGNQPQHF. The CDR3 bases are TGCGCCAGCAGCCGAGGACAGGGAGGAAATCAGCCCCAGCATTTT.